Each of the 13 T cell receptor beta chains below was sequenced from the same sample in a study of T cells in localized non-small cell lung cancer. Measured with immunoSEQ multiplex PCR; TCRdb has only the in-frame clones, and not every one. Of over 65,000 clones in the sample, around 85% were seen once. This specimen consisted of peripheral blood, obtained before any cancer treatment. All receptors come from a female donor of 60 years or more with stage I lung adenocarcinoma.

The chain uses TRBV11-3 and TRBJ1-1, with a weak D call TRBD1 (5 bases). The CDR3 contains 14 residues. Trimming left V 3 bases short and J 3 bases short, with 11 bases between. The germline V gene encodes CDR1 SGHNT and CDR2 YENEEA. CDR3 residues: CASSFQRGDTEAFF. The CDR3 bases are TGTGCCAGCAGCTTCCAACGAGGGGACACTGAAGCTTTCTTT. The whole variable domain, remainder taken from reference TRBV11-3 and TRBJ1-1, is EAGVVQSPRYKIIEKKQPVAFWCNPISGHNTLYWYLQNLGQGPELLIRYENEEAVDDSQLPKDRFSAERLKGVDSTLKIQPAELGDSAVYLCASSFQRGDTEAFFGQGTRLTVV.

This rearrangement joins TRBV5-4 to TRBJ1-1; D unresolved. The CDR3 covers 13 residues. From germline, CDR1 is SGHNT and CDR2 YYREEE (reference sequence). Trimming pared 1 base from V and 6 bases from J, leaving 10 bases between. The CDR3 DNA follows: TGTGCCAGCAGCTTGAGTGTAAACGCTGAAGCTTTCTTT. Translating it yields CASSLSVNAEAFF.

This chain connects TRBV7-2 to TRBJ2-5; D unresolved. V lost 1 base, J lost 7 bases, and 13 bases lay in between. The germline V gene has CDR1 SGHTA and CDR2 FQGNSA. The CDR3 sequence is 14 residues long. In DNA, the CDR3 is TGTGCCAGCAGCTTAGATAGGGATGAGTTGACCCAGTACTTC. This translates into CASSLDRDELTQYF.

The chain combines TRBV4-2 with TRBJ2-2; D tentatively fits TRBD1 or TRBD2 (5 bases each). The CDR3 is 16 residues long. The V end lost 4 bases, the J end lost 0 bases, and 12 bases lay between the germline ends. Germline V gene lookup returns CDR1 LGHNA and CDR2 YNFKEQ. The CDR3 DNA follows: TGTGCCAGCAGCCCGAGTATGGGGGCGAACACCGGGGAGCTGTTTTTT. It encodes CASSPSMGANTGELFF.

The chain recombines TRBV5-6 with TRBJ2-2; D uncertain. CDR3 length equals 14 residues. V lost 3 bases and J 6 bases, leaving 12 bases between the germline ends. Germline V gives CDR1 SGHDT, CDR2 YYEEEE. Written as DNA, the CDR3 is TGTGCCAGCAGCTCGCGCCCCGGACCCGGGGAGCTGTTTTTT. Translated, it gives CASSSRPGPGELFF.

The chain links TRBV4-1 to TRBJ1-4; D remains ambiguous. The CDR3 length is 15 residues. The V and J ends lost 4 bases and 4 bases respectively, with 13 bases between them. The germline V gene encodes CDR1 MGHRA and CDR2 YSYEKL. The CDR3: CASSPPGRSNEKLFF. CDR3 nucleotide sequence: TGCGCCAGCAGCCCCCCCGGGCGGAGTAATGAAAAACTGTTTTTT.

The chain couples TRBV2 to TRBJ1-2, with a weak D call TRBD1 (5 bases). Per the germline V gene, CDR1 is SNHLY and CDR2 is FYNNEI. CDR3 length: 13 residues. Between the trimmed V and J ends, which lost 6 bases and 2 bases, there was a span of 10 bases. CDR3 in amino acids: CASSTTANYGYTF. CDR3 nucleotides: TGTGCCAGCAGCACGACAGCCAACTATGGCTACACCTTC.

The CDR3 region has the DNA TGTGCCAGCAGCTTGTCCGTTGTGGGGGTGGATACGCAGTATTTT. Translation: CASSLSVVGVDTQYF. J is TRBJ2-3 and V is TRBV5-5, with D possibly being TRBD1 or TRBD2 (5 bases each). The V and J ends lost 1 base and 6 bases respectively, with 15 bases between them. The germline gives CDR1 SGHKS, CDR2 YYEKEE (reference sequence). The CDR3 length is 15 residues.

This chain joins TRBV5-1 and TRBJ2-3, with 9 bases aligning to TRBD2. The trim removed 4 bases at V and 5 bases at J, leaving 11 bases unmatched. Germline V gene sequence: CDR1 SGHRS, CDR2 YFSETQ. The CDR3 sequence is 16 residues long. The CDR3 region is CASSPPRGGAVDTQYF. The CDR3 bases are TGCGCCAGCAGCCCTCCCCGCGGGGGGGCCGTAGATACGCAGTATTTT.

The chain recombines TRBV6-5 with TRBJ1-1; D is perhaps TRBD1 (6 bases). The V gene's germline CDR1 is MNHEY and CDR2 SVGAGI. The CDR3 has 14 amino acids. V was clipped by 7 bases and J by 3 bases, with 15 bases between them. CDR3 in DNA: TGTGCCAGCACAGTCTGGGGGGCGGACACTGAAGCTTTCTTT. This codes for CASTVWGADTEAFF.

This clone was seen once. The chain uses TRBV7-9 and TRBJ2-7; D perhaps matches TRBD2 (5 bases). The CDR3 has 15 residues. The germline V and J ends were trimmed by 5 bases and 9 bases, with 23 bases remaining between them. Per the germline V gene, CDR1 is SEHNR and CDR2 is FQNEAQ (reference sequence). Here the CDR3 reads CASSPPGVGETTQYF. The CDR3 bases are TGTGCCAGCAGCCCCCCCGGGGTGGGTGAGACGACGCAGTACTTC.

The sample holds a few counts of this clone. V and J are TRBV29-1 and TRBJ1-1, with D perhaps matching TRBD1 (5 bases). Germline-derived CDR1 and CDR2 are SQVTM and ANQGSEA. The ends were cut back, 2 bases at V and 6 bases at J, with 13 bases in the middle. The CDR3 contains 13 residues. CDR3 bases: TGCAGCGTTGAATTTGGCAGGGCCCCTGAAGCTTTCTTT. Translation: CSVEFGRAPEAFF.

This chain uses TRBV27 with TRBJ1-1, with 9 bases identical to TRBD1. The germline CDR1 and CDR2 sequences are MNHEY and SMNVEV (reference sequence). V trimming: 6 bases; J trimming: 5 bases; junction bases outside the gene matches: 10. CDR3 size: 15 residues. The chain's CDR3 is CASRLTGGGRTEAFF. CDR3 coding DNA: TGTGCCAGCAGATTGACAGGGGGAGGTCGGACTGAAGCTTTCTTT.